This TCR beta chain originates from a study of T cells in localized non-small cell lung cancer. Study-wide findings and caveats: When the top 100 tumor clones were examined, a median about 60 of them also appeared in the adjacent lung, which was paired and uninvolved. Sequencing was limited to one tumor region, leaving the possibility of heterogeneity open. Adjacent uninvolved lung had the highest clonality, suggesting focused antigen responses.

V lost 6 bases and J 0 bases, leaving 14 bases between the germline ends. Germline values: CDR1 MNHEY, CDR2 SMNVEV (reference sequence). CDR3 length equals 15 residues. In regard to this clone: Its antigen is not known.

TCRdb keeps only in-frame clones here, not all; method: immunoSEQ multiplex PCR. The repertoire holds 60,000 to 65,000 clones, with 85% to 90% as singletons. The clonotype originates from a woman aged 40-69 years with stage I lung adenocarcinoma. The sample here was peripheral blood, taken before any cancer treatment. The V call is TRBV27, the J call TRBJ1-1; D unresolved. The CDR3 coding sequence is TGTGCCAGCAGGTCACCGGGGAGATTGAACACTGAAGCTTTCTTT. Amino acids: CASRSPGRLNTEAFF.